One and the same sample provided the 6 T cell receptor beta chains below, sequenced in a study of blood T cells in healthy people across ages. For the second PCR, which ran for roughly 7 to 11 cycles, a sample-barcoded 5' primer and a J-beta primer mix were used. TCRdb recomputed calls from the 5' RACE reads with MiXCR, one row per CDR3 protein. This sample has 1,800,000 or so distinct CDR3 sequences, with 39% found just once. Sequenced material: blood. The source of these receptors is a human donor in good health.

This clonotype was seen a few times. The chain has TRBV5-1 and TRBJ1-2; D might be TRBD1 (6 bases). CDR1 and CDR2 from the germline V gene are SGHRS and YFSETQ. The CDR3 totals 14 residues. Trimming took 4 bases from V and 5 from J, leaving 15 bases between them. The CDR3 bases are TGCGCCAGCAGCCCCGGGACACTCTTTTATGGCTACACCTTC. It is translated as CASSPGTLFYGYTF.

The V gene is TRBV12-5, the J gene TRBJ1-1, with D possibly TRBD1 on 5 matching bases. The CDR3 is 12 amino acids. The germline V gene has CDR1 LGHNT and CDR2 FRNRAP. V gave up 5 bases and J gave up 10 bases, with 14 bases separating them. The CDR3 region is CASGPPGLGAFF. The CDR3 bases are TGTGCTAGTGGTCCCCCGGGGCTAGGAGCTTTCTTT.

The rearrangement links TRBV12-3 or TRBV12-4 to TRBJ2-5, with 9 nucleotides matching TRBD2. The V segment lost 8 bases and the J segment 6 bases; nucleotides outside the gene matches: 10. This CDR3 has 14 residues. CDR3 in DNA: TGTGCCAGCGGTGGCAGCGGGGGGCTGAAGACCCAGTACTTC. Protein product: CASGGSGGLKTQYF.

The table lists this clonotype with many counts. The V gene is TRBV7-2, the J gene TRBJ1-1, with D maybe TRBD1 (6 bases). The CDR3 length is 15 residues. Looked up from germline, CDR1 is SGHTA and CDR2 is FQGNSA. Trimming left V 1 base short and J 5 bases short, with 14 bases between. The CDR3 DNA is TGTGCCAGCAGCTTAGTCCCAGGGGTAAGGACTGAAGCTTTCTTT. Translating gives CASSLVPGVRTEAFF.

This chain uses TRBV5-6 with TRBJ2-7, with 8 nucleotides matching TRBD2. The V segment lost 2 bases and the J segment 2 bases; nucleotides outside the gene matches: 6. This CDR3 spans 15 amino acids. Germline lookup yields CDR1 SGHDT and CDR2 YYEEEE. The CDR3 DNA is TGTGCCAGCAGCTTTTTAGCGGGGCAACCCTACGAGCAGTACTTC. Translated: CASSFLAGQPYEQYF.

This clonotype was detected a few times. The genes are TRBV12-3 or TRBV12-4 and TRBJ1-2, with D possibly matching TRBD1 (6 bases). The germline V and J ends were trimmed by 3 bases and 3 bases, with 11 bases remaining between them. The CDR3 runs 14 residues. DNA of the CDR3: TGTGCCAGCAGTTTGGCAGGGGAGGACTATGGCTACACCTTC. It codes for CASSLAGEDYGYTF.